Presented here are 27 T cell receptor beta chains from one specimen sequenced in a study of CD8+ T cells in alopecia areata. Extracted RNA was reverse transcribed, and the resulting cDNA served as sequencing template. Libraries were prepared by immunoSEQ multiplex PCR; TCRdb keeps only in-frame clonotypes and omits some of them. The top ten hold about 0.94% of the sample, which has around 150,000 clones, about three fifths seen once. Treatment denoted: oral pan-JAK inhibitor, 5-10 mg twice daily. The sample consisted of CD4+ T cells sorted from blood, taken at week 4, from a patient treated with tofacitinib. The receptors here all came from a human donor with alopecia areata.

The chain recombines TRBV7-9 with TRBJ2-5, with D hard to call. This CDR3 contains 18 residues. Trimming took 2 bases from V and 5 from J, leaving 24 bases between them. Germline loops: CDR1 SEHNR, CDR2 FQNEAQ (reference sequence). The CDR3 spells CASSLSDPLLAFGETQYF. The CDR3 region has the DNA TGTGCCAGCAGCTTATCGGATCCTCTTCTGGCCTTCGGGGAGACCCAGTACTTC.

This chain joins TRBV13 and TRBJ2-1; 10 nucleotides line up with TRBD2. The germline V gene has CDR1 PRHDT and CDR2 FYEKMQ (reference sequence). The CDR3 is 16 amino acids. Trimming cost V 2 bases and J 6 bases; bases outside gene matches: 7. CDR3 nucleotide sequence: TGTGCCAGCAGCTTAATGGGACTAGCGCATGGCAATGAGCAGTTCTTC. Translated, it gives CASSLMGLAHGNEQFF.

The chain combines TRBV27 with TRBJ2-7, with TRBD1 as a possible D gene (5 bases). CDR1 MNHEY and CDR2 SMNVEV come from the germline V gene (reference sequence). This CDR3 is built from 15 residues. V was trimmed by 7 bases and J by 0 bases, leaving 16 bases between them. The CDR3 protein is CASTLSGASSYEQYF. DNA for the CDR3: TGTGCCAGCACCCTTAGTGGGGCTAGCTCCTACGAGCAGTACTTC.

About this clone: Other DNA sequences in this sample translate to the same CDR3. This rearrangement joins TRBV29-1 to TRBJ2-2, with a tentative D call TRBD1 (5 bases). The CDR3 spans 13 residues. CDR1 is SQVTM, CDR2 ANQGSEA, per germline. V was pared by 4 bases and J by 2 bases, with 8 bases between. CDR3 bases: TGCAGCGTTGGCAGGGCCAACACCGGGGAGCTGTTTTTT. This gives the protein CSVGRANTGELFF.

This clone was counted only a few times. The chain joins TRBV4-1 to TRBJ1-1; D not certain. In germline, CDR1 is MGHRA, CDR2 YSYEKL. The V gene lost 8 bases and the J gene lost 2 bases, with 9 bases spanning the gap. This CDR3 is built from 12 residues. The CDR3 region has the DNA TGCGCCAGCGGTTGGCCTAACACTGAAGCTTTCTTT. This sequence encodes CASGWPNTEAFF.

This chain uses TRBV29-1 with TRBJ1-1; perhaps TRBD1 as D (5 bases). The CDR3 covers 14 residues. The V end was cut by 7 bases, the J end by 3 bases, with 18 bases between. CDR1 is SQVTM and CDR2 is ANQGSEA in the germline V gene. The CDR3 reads CSAVGAGGYTEAFF. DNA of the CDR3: TGCAGCGCGGTCGGGGCTGGAGGGTACACTGAAGCTTTCTTT.

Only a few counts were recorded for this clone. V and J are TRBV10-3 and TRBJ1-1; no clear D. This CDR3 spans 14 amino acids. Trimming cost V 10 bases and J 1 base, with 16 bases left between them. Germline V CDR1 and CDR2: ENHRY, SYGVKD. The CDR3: CATTSGSGNTEAFF. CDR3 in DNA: TGTGCCACCACGTCCGGGTCCGGGAACACTGAAGCTTTCTTT.

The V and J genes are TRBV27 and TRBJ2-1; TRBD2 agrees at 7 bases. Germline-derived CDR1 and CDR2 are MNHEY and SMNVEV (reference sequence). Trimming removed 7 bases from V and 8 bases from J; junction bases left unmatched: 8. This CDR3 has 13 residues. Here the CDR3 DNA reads TGTGCCAGCACCACGAGAGGGAGGGATGAGCAGTTCTTC. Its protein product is CASTTRGRDEQFF.

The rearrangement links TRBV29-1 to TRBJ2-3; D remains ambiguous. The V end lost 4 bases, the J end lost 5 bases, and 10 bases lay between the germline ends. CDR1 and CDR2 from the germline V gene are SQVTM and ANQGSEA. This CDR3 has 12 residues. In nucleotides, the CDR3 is TGCAGCGTTGTTGCTTTAGGAGATACGCAGTATTTT. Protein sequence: CSVVALGDTQYF.

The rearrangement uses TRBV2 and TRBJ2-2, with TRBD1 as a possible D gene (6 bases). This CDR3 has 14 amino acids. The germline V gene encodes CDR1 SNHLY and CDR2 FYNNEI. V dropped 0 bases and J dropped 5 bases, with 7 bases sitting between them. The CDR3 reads CASSEARGTGELFF. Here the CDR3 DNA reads TGTGCCAGCAGTGAAGCCAGGGGAACCGGGGAGCTGTTTTTT.

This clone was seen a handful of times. CDR3 in amino acids: CASSSRDRGPEAFF. The CDR3 nucleotides read TGTGCCAGCAGCAGCCGGGACAGGGGGCCTGAAGCTTTCTTT. This chain connects TRBV5-6 to TRBJ1-1, with 12 bases lining up with TRBD1. The germline gives CDR1 SGHDT, CDR2 YYEEEE. The CDR3 sequence is 14 residues long. The V gene end was trimmed by 4 bases and the J gene end by 6 bases; junction bases not matched to a gene: 4.

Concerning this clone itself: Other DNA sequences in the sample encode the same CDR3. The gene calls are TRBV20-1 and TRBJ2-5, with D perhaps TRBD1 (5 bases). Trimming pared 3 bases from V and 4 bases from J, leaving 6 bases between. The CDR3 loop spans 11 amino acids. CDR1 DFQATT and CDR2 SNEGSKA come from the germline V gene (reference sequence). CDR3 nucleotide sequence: TGCAGTGCTAGTCAGGGAGAGACCCAGTACTTC. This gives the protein CSASQGETQYF.

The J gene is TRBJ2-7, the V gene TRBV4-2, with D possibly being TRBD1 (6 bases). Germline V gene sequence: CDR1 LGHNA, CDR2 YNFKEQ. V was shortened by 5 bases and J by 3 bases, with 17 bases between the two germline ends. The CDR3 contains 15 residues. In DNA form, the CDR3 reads TGTGCCAGCAGCGTAGGGGGTTCGCTGTTCTACGAGCAGTACTTC. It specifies CASSVGGSLFYEQYF.

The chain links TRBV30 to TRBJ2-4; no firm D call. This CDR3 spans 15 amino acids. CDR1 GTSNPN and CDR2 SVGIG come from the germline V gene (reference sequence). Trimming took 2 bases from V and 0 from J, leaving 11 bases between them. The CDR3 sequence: CAWSNRRLAKNIQYF. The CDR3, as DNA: TGTGCCTGGAGTAATCGGAGACTAGCCAAAAACATTCAGTACTTC.

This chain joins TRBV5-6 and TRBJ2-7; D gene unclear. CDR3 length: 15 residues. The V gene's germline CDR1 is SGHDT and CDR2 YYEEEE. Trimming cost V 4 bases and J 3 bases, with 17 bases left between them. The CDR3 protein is CASSPPDGYFYEQYF. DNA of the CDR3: TGTGCCAGCAGCCCCCCCGACGGATATTTCTACGAGCAGTACTTC.

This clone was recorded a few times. Here the CDR3 DNA reads TGTGCCAGCAGCTTAGTCCGTGGCAATGAGCAGTTCTTC. It codes for CASSLVRGNEQFF. This chain connects TRBV11-1 to TRBJ2-1; unclear D gene. The V and J ends lost 1 base and 6 bases respectively, with 7 bases between them. This CDR3 is 13 amino acids long. The germline CDR1 and CDR2 sequences are SGHAT and FQDESV (reference sequence). Drawing the rest from reference TRBV11-1 and TRBJ2-1, the complete variable domain is EAEVAQSPRYKITEKSQAVAFWCDPISGHATLYWYRQILGQGPELLVQFQDESVVDDSQLPKDRFSAERLKGVDSTLKIQPAELGDSAMYLCASSLVRGNEQFFGPGTRLTVL.

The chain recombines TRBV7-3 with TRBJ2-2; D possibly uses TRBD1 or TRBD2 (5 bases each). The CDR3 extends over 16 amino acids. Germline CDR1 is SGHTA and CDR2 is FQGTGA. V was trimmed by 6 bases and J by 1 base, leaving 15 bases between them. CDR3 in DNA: TGTGCCAGCAGGCCCTCGGGGACGGAGAACACCGGGGAGCTGTTTTTT. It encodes CASRPSGTENTGELFF.

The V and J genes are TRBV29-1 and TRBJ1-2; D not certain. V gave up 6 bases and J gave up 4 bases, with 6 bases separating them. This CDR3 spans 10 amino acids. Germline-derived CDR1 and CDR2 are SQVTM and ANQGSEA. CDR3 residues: CSVLFYGYTF. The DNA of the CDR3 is TGCAGCGTCTTATTCTATGGCTACACCTTC.

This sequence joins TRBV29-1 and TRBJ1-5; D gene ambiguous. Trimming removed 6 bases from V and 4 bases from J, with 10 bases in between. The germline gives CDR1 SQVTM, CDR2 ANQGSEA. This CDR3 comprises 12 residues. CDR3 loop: CSVVDGNQPQHF. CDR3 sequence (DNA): TGCAGCGTCGTGGACGGGAATCAGCCCCAGCATTTT.

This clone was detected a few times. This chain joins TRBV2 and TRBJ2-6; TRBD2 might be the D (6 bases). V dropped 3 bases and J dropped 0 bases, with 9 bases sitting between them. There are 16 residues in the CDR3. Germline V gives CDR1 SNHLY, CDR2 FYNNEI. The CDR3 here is CASSDPGVSGANVLTF. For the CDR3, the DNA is TGTGCCAGCAGTGACCCGGGAGTCTCTGGGGCCAACGTCCTGACTTTC.

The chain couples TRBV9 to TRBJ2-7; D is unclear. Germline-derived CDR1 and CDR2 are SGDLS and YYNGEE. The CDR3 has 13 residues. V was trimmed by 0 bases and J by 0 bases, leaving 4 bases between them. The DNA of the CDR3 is TGTGCCAGCAGCGTAGACGACTCCTACGAGCAGTACTTC. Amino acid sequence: CASSVDDSYEQYF.

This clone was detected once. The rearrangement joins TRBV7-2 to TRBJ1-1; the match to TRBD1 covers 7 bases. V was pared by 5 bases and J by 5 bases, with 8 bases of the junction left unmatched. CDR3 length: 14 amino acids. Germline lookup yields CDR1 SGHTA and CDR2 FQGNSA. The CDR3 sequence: CASSTSGGQTEAFF. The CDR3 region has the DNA TGTGCCAGCAGCACCTCAGGGGGTCAAACTGAAGCTTTCTTT.

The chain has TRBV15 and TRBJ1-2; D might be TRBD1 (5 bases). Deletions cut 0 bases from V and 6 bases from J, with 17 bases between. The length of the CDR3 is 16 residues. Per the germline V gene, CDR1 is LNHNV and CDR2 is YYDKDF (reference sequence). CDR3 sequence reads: CATSRDLGPGRNGYTF. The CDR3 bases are TGTGCCACCAGCAGAGATCTGGGGCCCGGGAGAAATGGCTACACCTTC. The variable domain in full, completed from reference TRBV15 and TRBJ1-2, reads DAMVIQNPRYQVTQFGKPVTLSCSQTLNHNVMYWYQQKSSQAPKLLFHYYDKDFNNEADTPDNFQSRRPNTSFCFLDIRSPGLGDTAMYLCATSRDLGPGRNGYTFGSGTRLTVV.

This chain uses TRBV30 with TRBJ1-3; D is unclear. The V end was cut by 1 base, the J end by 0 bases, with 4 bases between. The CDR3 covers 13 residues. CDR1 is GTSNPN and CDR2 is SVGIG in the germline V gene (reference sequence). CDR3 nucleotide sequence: TGTGCCTGGAGTGCAATCTCTGGAAACACCATATATTTT. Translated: CAWSAISGNTIYF.

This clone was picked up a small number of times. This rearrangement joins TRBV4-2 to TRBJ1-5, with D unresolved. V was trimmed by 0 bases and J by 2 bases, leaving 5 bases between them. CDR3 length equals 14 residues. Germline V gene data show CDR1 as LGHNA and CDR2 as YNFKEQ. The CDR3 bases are TGTGCCAGCAGCCAAGATGTGCGCAATCAGCCCCAGCATTTT. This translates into CASSQDVRNQPQHF.

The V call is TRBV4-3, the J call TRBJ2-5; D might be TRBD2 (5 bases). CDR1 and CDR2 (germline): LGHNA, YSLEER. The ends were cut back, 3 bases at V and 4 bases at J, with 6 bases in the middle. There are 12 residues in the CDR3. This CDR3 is CASSQGRETQYF. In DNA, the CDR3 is TGCGCCAGCAGCCAGGGGAGAGAGACCCAGTACTTC.

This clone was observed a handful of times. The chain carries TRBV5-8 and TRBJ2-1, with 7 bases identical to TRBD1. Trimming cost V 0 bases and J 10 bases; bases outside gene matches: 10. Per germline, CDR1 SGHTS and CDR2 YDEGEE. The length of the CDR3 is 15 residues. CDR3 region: CASSLGARDREEQFF. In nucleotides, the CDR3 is TGTGCCAGCAGCTTGGGTGCTCGGGACAGAGAGGAGCAGTTCTTC.